The 5 T cell receptor beta chains below come from one sample, sequenced in a study of shared clonotypes between healthy human individuals. The method was immunoSEQ multiplex PCR; TCRdb's version includes in-frame clones alone and lacks a portion of them. This sample has 2 million to 2.5 million clones, with 93% found just once. CD45RO-negative cells were positively selected for CCR7, leaving out terminally differentiated effector memory CD45RA+ cells. Sequenced material: naive CD8+ T cells from PBMCs. All receptors derive from a young man in good health. Some clones in this sample may be carry-over from other donors' samples.

Note on this clone: In the same sample, other DNA sequences code for this CDR3. V is TRBV27 and J is TRBJ1-1, with D possibly being TRBD1 (6 bases). In germline, CDR1 is MNHEY, CDR2 SMNVEV (reference sequence). CDR3 length: 13 residues. V lost 6 bases, J lost 1 base, and 9 bases lay in between. Here the CDR3 reads CASRGGGNTEAFF. The CDR3 bases are TGTGCCAGCAGAGGAGGGGGGAACACTGAAGCTTTCTTT.

This clone has a single count. CDR3 amino acids: CASQLRAFSSYEQYF. The DNA of the CDR3 is TGTGCCAGCCAACTACGGGCTTTTAGCTCCTACGAGCAGTACTTC. The V gene is TRBV6-5, the J gene TRBJ2-7; D remains ambiguous. Trimming pared 8 bases from V and 0 bases from J, leaving 17 bases between. This CDR3 has 15 amino acids. Germline assignment: CDR1 MNHEY and CDR2 SVGAGI.

The chain uses TRBV4-2 and TRBJ1-5, with a tentative D call TRBD1 (6 bases). V shed 0 bases and J shed 0 bases, with 12 bases lying between them. Germline V gene data show CDR1 as LGHNA and CDR2 as YNFKEQ. The CDR3 runs to 17 residues. Written as DNA, the CDR3 is TGTGCCAGCAGCCAAGACCACAGGGAGTATAGCAATCAGCCCCAGCATTTT. The encoded protein is CASSQDHREYSNQPQHF.

J is TRBJ1-1 and V is TRBV4-2; 10 bases align to TRBD1. Germline assignment: CDR1 LGHNA and CDR2 YNFKEQ. Unmatched junction bases numbered 6, after V lost 4 bases and J lost 1 base. CDR3 length equals 16 residues. The CDR3 region is CASSPRQGAKNTEAFF. The CDR3 DNA follows: TGTGCCAGCAGCCCCCGACAGGGGGCCAAGAACACTGAAGCTTTCTTT.

A word on this clone: The identical CDR3 is also encoded by other nucleotide sequences in the sample. The CDR3 loop is CASSLLGPYNEQFF. The CDR3 DNA follows: TGTGCCAGCAGTTTGCTAGGGCCCTACAATGAGCAGTTCTTC. The chain combines TRBV27 with TRBJ2-1; D is undetermined. The CDR3 is 14 amino acids. Germline-derived CDR1 and CDR2 are MNHEY and SMNVEV (reference sequence). V lost 3 bases to trimming and J lost 2 bases, with 8 bases between them.